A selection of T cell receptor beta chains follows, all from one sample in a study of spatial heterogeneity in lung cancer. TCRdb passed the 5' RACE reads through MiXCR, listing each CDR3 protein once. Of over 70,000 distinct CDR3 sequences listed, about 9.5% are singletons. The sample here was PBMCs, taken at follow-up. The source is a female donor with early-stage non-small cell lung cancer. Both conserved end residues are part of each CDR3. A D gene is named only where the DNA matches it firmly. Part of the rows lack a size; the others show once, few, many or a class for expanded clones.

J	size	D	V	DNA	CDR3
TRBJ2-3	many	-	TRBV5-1	TGCGCCAGCAGCTTAGGGGCAGATACGCAGTATTTT	CASSLGADTQYF
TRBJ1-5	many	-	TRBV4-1	TGCGCCAGCAGCCAAGGGGGGAATCAGCCCCAGCATTTT	CASSQGGNQPQHF
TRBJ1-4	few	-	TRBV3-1	TGTGCCAGCAGCCAGGATATTCCGACGGTAACTAATGAAAAACTGTTTTTT	CASSQDIPTVTNEKLFF
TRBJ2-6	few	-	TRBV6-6	TGTGCCAGCAGTTACAGACAGCGTAAAGTAGGTGGGGCCAACGTCCTGACTTTC	CASSYRQRKVGGANVLTF
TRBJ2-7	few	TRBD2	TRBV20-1	TGCAGTGCTAGCCCCGGGACTAGTCACTACGAGCAGTACTTC	CSASPGTSHYEQYF
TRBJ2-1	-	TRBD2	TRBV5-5	TGTGCCAGCAGCTGGAGGGCTAGCGGGAACAATGAGCAGTTCTTC	CASSWRASGNNEQFF
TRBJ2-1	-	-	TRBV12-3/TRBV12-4	TGTGCCAGCCTGAGCTCCTACAATGAGCAGTTCTTC	CASLSSYNEQFF
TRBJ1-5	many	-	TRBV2	TGTGCCAGCAGTGAACAGGCACCACGGCCCCAGCATTTT	CASSEQAPRPQHF
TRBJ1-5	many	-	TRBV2	TGTGCCAGCAGTAAGGTGACAGGCAATCAGCCCCAGCATTTT	CASSKVTGNQPQHF
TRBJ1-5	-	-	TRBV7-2	TGTGCCAGCAGCTTAGATGTTTCTGGCAATCAGCCCCAGCATTTT	CASSLDVSGNQPQHF
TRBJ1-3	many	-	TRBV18	TGTGCCAGCTCACCACCGAGGGGCTCGGCGGGAGGAAACACCATATATTTT	CASSPPRGSAGGNTIYF
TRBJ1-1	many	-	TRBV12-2	TGTGCAAGTCGCTTAGCTAGGGTTGGTTACACTGAAGCTTTCTTT	CASRLARVGYTEAFF
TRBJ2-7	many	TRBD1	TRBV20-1	TGCAGTGCTAGAGCGGACAGGGGGACCTACGAGCAGTACTTC	CSARADRGTYEQYF
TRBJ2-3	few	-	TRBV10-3	TGTGCCTCCCGGCTAGACCCCCGCACAGATACGCAGTATTTT	CASRLDPRTDTQYF
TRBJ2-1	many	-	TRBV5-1	TGCGCCAGCAGCTTGGGGCGCTCTGAAGGTAATGAGCAGTTCTTC	CASSLGRSEGNEQFF
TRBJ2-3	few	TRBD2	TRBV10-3	TGTGCCATCAGTGAGTCGTACGCCGGGACTAGGGGTTCGACAGATACGCAGTATTTT	CAISESYAGTRGSTDTQYF
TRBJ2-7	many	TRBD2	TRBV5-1	TGCGCCAGCAGCCTAAGGACTAGCGGGGCCTACGAGCAGTACTTC	CASSLRTSGAYEQYF
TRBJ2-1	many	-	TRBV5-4	TGTGCCAGCAGCTTAGTTACCAACAATGAGCAGTTCTTC	CASSLVTNNEQFF
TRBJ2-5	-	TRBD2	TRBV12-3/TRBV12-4	TGTGCCAACAGCCAGACTAGCGGGCAAGAGACCCAGTACTTC	CANSQTSGQETQYF
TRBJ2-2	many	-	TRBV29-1	TGCAGCGTTGAAGGGGGGAACACCGGGGAGCTGTTTTTT	CSVEGGNTGELFF
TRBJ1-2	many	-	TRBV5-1	TGCGCCAGCAGCTTGAGTGGACCCGGACAAAACTATGGCTACACCTTC	CASSLSGPGQNYGYTF
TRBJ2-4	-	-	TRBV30	TGTGCCTGGACCAAGAGGCAAAACATTCAGTACTTC	CAWTKRQNIQYF
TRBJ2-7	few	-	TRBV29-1	TGCAGCGTGGGGGGTCATGGGATCTACGAGCAGTACTTC	CSVGGHGIYEQYF
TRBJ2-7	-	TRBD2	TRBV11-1	TGTGCCAGCAGCCGGACTAGCGCCGCCTCCTACGAGCAGTACTTC	CASSRTSAASYEQYF
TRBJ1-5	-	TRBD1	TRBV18	TGTGCCAGCTCACCCCTTGACAGGGACCGTCAGCCCCAGCATTTT	CASSPLDRDRQPQHF
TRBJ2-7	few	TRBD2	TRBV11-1	TGTGCCAGCAGCTTAGAGAGCGGGAGCTACGAGCAGTACTTC	CASSLESGSYEQYF
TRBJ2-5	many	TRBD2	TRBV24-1	TGTGCCACCAGTGACGGGGGACTAGCGGGAAAAGAGACCCAGTACTTC	CATSDGGLAGKETQYF
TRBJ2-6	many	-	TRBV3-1	TGTGCCAGCAGCGAGGTACTTGGGGACCGCTCTGGGGCCAACGTCCTGACTTTC	CASSEVLGDRSGANVLTF
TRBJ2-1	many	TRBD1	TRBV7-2	TGTGCCAGCAGCTTAGCGACAGGGCATGAGCAGTTCTTC	CASSLATGHEQFF
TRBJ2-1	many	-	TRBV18	TGTGCCAGCTCACCGGGGGCTATCTCCTACAATGAGCAGTTCTTC	CASSPGAISYNEQFF
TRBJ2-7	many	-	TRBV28	TGTGCCAGCAGTATGACTGCTACTGGCGAGCAGTACTTC	CASSMTATGEQYF
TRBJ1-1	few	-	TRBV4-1	TGCGCCAGCAGCCAAGAAGTTATAGCTGAAGCTTTCTTT	CASSQEVIAEAFF
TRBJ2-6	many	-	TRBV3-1	TGTGCCAGCAGCCCGGGAAGCTCTGGGGCCAACGTCCTGACTTTC	CASSPGSSGANVLTF
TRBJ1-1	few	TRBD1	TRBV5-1	TGCGCCAGCAGCTTGACAGGGGGAACTGAAGCTTTCTTT	CASSLTGGTEAFF
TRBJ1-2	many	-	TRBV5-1	TGCGCCAGCAGCTTGAGAAGAACCTATGGCTACACCTTC	CASSLRRTYGYTF
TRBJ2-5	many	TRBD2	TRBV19	TGTGCCAGTAGCCGGACTAGCGGCCCACAAGAGACCCAGTACTTC	CASSRTSGPQETQYF
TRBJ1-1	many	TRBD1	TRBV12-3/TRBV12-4	TGTGCCAGCAGTCACAGGGGCAACACTGAAGCTTTCTTT	CASSHRGNTEAFF
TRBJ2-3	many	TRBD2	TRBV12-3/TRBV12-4	TGTGCCAGCAGCTCGACAGCGGGAGAGGGAAGCACAGATACGCAGTATTTT	CASSSTAGEGSTDTQYF
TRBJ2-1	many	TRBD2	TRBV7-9	TGTGCCAGCAGCTCTAGCGGGAGGTCCCCGAACTACAATGAGCAGTTCTTC	CASSSSGRSPNYNEQFF
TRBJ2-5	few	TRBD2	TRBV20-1	TGCAGTGCTAGAGTTTACCTAGCGGAGGTAAAAGAGACCCAGTACTTC	CSARVYLAEVKETQYF
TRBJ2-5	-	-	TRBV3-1	TGTGCCAGCAGCCAAGCTTTTAGTAAAGAGACCCAGTACTTC	CASSQAFSKETQYF
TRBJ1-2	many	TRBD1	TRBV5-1	TGCGCCAGCAGCTCAACTGGACAGGACTATGGCTACACCTTC	CASSSTGQDYGYTF
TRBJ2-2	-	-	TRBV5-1	TGCGCCAGCAGCTTGAGCCTAGCATACACCGGGGAGCTGTTTTTT	CASSLSLAYTGELFF
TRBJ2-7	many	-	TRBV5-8	TGTGCCAGCAGCTCCCACTACGAGCAGTACTTC	CASSSHYEQYF
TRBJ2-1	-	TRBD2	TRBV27	TGTGCCAGCAGTTTAATCACTAGCGGGTTTCCTAGCTCCTACAATGAGCAGTTCTTC	CASSLITSGFPSSYNEQFF
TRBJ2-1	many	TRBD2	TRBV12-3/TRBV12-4	TGTGCCAGCACCCTGAGAGTAGCGGGAAGTTTCGATGAGCAGTTCTTC	CASTLRVAGSFDEQFF
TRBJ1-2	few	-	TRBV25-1	TGTGCCAGCAGGGCAGCTTCTAACTATGGCTACACCTTC	CASRAASNYGYTF
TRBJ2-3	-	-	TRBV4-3	TGCGCCAGCAGCCAAGACCTAACGGGGTACACAGATACGCAGTATTTT	CASSQDLTGYTDTQYF
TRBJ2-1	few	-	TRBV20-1	TGCAGTGCTAGCAAACCTCAGGGGCGGCCCTACAATGAGCAGTTCTTC	CSASKPQGRPYNEQFF
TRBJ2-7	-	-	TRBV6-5	TGTGCCAGCAGTTACTCAGGCAGGAACTCCTACGAGCAGTACTTC	CASSYSGRNSYEQYF
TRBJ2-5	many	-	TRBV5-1	TGCGCCAGCAGCGCCTACAGGTTACAAGAGACCCAGTACTTC	CASSAYRLQETQYF
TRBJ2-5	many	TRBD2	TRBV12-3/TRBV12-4	TGTGCCAGCAGTTTATTAAGCGGGAGGCAAGAGACCCAGTACTTC	CASSLLSGRQETQYF
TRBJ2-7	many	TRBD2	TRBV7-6	TGTGCCAGCAGCTTGACTAGCGGGAGCTCCTACGAGCAGTACTTC	CASSLTSGSSYEQYF